This paragraph reports one T cell receptor beta chain. Its antigen remains undetermined. Base qualities are not recorded, but no much larger clone differs from it by a single base. This sample was taken from a study of graft-versus-host responses after intestinal transplantation (dated by TCRdb to about 2021). As for the study more broadly: The transplants that recipients got were multivisceral, liver-intestinal, or isolated intestinal. Alloreactive clones were identified by sequencing pre-transplant mixed lymphocyte reaction products and comparing these products with unstimulated pre-transplant donor and recipient T cells. A peak of at least 4% donor T cells among recipient peripheral blood mononuclear cells was the definition used for donor T cell macrochimerism. All recipients received anti-thymocyte globulin induction followed by maintenance tacrolimus and steroids for approximately 3 years. Samples from a few later patients were sequenced in-house on an Illumina MiSeq with MiXCR processing rather than by the commercial service. Graft-versus-host and host-versus-graft alloreactive T cell clones were tracked in the graft, circulation and bone marrow after intestinal transplantation using bulk TCR-beta CDR3 sequencing. A cohort of fewer than 25 intestinal transplant recipients, including one retransplant, was enrolled, and a few patients lacking pretransplant specimens were excluded.

Sample time point, as interpreted from the label and publication: cells obtained before transplantation from donor or recipient. CD3+CD4+ and CD3+CD8+ populations were FACS-sorted from unstimulated pre-transplant donor and recipient cells taken from spleen or lymph nodes. Libraries came from the immunoSEQ multiplex PCR assay. In most patients, genomic DNA was isolated using the Qiagen DNeasy Blood and Tissue Kit and sent frozen to Adaptive Biotechnologies for TCR sequencing. High-throughput TCR-beta CDR3 sequencing of genomic DNA from most patients was performed by Adaptive Biotechnologies. On the study's bioinformatics: Adaptive's ImmunoSEQ software supplied the TCR sequencing data for 15 to 20 patients, while MiXCR and VDJtools were used to process a few other patients. CD4 versus CD8 sorting errors were corrected by removing sequences found in both subsets at a frequency ratio below 5:1. Because the origin of CDR3 nucleotide sequences shared between donor and recipient could not be assigned, those sequences were removed. Alloreactive clones required at least 2-fold expansion over unstimulated cells and minimum CFSE-low frequency of 0.002% (template counts) or 0.001% (read counts). Clones detected in sequenced pre-transplant spleen, lymph node, or MLR CFSE-low populations of the donor or recipient were defined as mappable. Cumulative frequency of alloreactive clones was calculated as a percentage of all sequences weighted by copy number. In TCRdb, the immuneACCESS table is reduced to in-frame sequences with V and J assigned. These tables do not hold every clone; where another copy was compared, an unresolved V gene accounts for under half, and the others remain unexplained. From that table come the V and J calls and clone size; the DNA was used to work out D and trimming. In all, the sample holds tens of thousands of clones, and approximately 94% of those were seen once. Of the sample, about 0.2% is held by the ten largest clones.

The CDR3 sequence holds 14 residues, the cysteine and phenylalanine included. CDR3 DNA only is kept here, 42 bases in frame from base 1. V and J are truncated by 1 base and 5 bases respectively, leaving an intervening sequence of 11 bases. According to the germline V gene, CDR1 reads SGDLS and CDR2 reads YYNGEE. Broader findings and caveats from the paper: High GvH to HvG T cell clonal ratios were observed in the allografts of patients with donor T cell macrochimerism. Early after transplant, declines in HvG clones were associated with peak levels of circulating GvH clones. The relatively low number and heterogeneity of intestinal transplant patients limited the conclusions. GvH clones were found in recipient bone marrow, and some of the GvH clones appeared earlier in ileal mucosa or blood, which is consistent with an intestinal mucosal origin.

The V and J segments used are TRBV9 and TRBJ2-3; 5 matching bases give a weak D call of TRBD2. This specimen was unstimulated CD4+ T cells sorted from spleen or lymph node cells, taken before transplant. The receptor's source is a human donor who was the organ donor for an intestinal transplant. In nucleotides, the sequence is TGTGCCAGCAGCGTAACGGGGTTTGGAGATACGCAGTATTTT. It translates as CASSVTGFGDTQYF.